This entry describes one TCR beta chain. This sample stems from a study of technical replicates of blood from several donors. TCRdb keeps only in-frame clones here, not all; method: immunoSEQ multiplex PCR. The sample has tens of thousands of clones, about 88% seen once. Germline CDR1 and CDR2: SGHVS and FNYEAQ. This CDR3 comprises 13 residues. The ends were cut back, 5 bases at V and 6 bases at J, with 13 bases in the middle. This chain links TRBV7-6 with TRBJ1-2, with D tentatively TRBD1 (5 bases). This receptor was taken from a human donor in good health. Some clones in this sample may be carry-over from other donors' samples. Sequencing was done on a sample of PBMCs. The CDR3 bases are TGTGCCAGCAGCGCGGCAGGGCGAGATGGCTACACCTTC. This sequence encodes CASSAAGRDGYTF.